This T cell receptor (beta chain) was captured in a study of blood T cell repertoires in COVID-19. In the study overall: From the United States, Italy and Spain came samples of acute and convalescent COVID-19.

The data were produced by immunoSEQ multiplex PCR, yet TCRdb's version contains in-frame clones alone and is incomplete. The sample has about 88,000 clones, roughly 84% seen once; the top ten hold more than 14%. The sequence was obtained from a woman aged 70 to 79 with acute or convalescent COVID-19. Sequencing was done on a sample of peripheral blood.

DNA of the CDR3: TGTGCCAGCAGTTACACAATGAACACTGAAGCTTTCTTT. This translates into CASSYTMNTEAFF. The chain joins TRBV6-6 to TRBJ1-1; D is ambiguous. Germline V gene data show CDR1 as MNHNY and CDR2 as SVGAGI (reference sequence). The CDR3 is 13 amino acids. V was pared by 2 bases and J by 0 bases, with 4 bases between.